Following are 30 T cell receptor beta chains from one sample sequenced in a study of shared clonotypes between healthy human individuals. Assay used: immunoSEQ multiplex PCR; TCRdb lists only in-frame clones, some missing. The sample includes about 2 million clones, roughly 96% seen only once; the top ten take more than 0.1%. The specimen sequenced was naive CD4+ T cells sorted from blood. Subset: CD45RA+ positively selected. All receptors derive from a man younger than 35 in good health.

The chain combines TRBV4-1 with TRBJ2-4, with 8 bases identical to TRBD2. In germline, CDR1 is MGHRA, CDR2 YSYEKL. The CDR3 spans 16 residues. With 7 bases clipped from V and 7 bases from J, the junction kept 15 bases outside the gene matches. The CDR3 loop reads CASIINPGLVANIQYF. In DNA, the CDR3 is TGCGCCAGCATCATCAATCCGGGACTAGTGGCGAACATTCAGTACTTC.

The gene calls are TRBV6-7 and TRBJ1-3, with D unclear. TRBV6-7 belongs to the ORF category, with a function that is uncertain. This CDR3 has 18 amino acids. The ends were cut back, 5 bases at V and 1 base at J, with 21 bases in the middle. CDR3 coding DNA: TGTGCCAGCAGTAAAGACTGGACCCAACTAGAGTCTGGAAACACCATATATTTT. This translates into CASSKDWTQLESGNTIYF.

The chain employs TRBV14 and TRBJ2-2; TRBD2 aligns across 10 bases. In germline, CDR1 is SGHDN, CDR2 FVKESK. After removal of 10 bases from V and 4 bases from J, the junction contained 3 bases not matched to a gene. This CDR3 spans 13 amino acids. The CDR3 DNA reads as TGTGCCAACGTAGCGGGAGGCACCGGGGAGCTGTTTTTT. This encodes CANVAGGTGELFF.

The chain uses TRBV7-2 and TRBJ2-7; 7 bases are shared with TRBD2. The CDR3 runs 19 residues. Germline CDR1 reads SGHTA; CDR2 reads FQGNSA. V gave up 1 base and J gave up 2 bases; unmatched junction bases: 17. CDR3 DNA sequence: TGTGCCAGCAGCTTAGTGCCCCCATCCTCTAGCGGACCTACCTACGAGCAGTACTTC. This codes for CASSLVPPSSSGPTYEQYF. Drawing the rest from reference TRBV7-2 and TRBJ2-7, the complete variable domain is GAGVSQSPSNKVTEKGKDVELRCDPISGHTALYWYRQSLGQGLEFLIYFQGNSAPDKSGLPSDRFSAERTGGSVSTLTIQRTQQEDSAVYLCASSLVPPSSSGPTYEQYFGPGTRLTVT.

V is TRBV7-2 and J is TRBJ1-2; D ambiguous. This CDR3 has 16 amino acids. V lost 1 base to trimming and J lost 4 bases, with 16 bases between them. The germline CDR1 and CDR2 sequences are SGHTA and FQGNSA. The CDR3 DNA follows: TGTGCCAGCAGCTTAGTATGGGCAGAGGAACGCTATGGCTACACCTTC. The encoded protein is CASSLVWAEERYGYTF.

This chain joins TRBV14 and TRBJ2-7; 11 bases align to TRBD2. The CDR3 is 19 amino acids. V gave up 4 bases and J gave up 3 bases; unmatched junction bases: 17. CDR1 and CDR2 (germline): SGHDN, FVKESK. In DNA, the CDR3 is TGTGCCAGCAGCCCCCAGTCGTCGAGAGGACTAGCGGGTGACTACGAGCAGTACTTC. This translates into CASSPQSSRGLAGDYEQYF.

V is TRBV19 and J is TRBJ1-5; D gene ambiguous. V lost 5 bases and J lost 9, with 14 bases in between. The CDR3 length is 13 residues. Germline CDR1 reads LNHDA; CDR2 reads SQIVND (reference sequence). CDR3 nucleotide sequence: TGTGCCAGTAGTGCGGACGGGGAGCGGCCCCAGCATTTT. Translating it yields CASSADGERPQHF.

V and J are TRBV7-2 and TRBJ2-7; D gene ambiguous. Per the germline V gene, CDR1 is SGHTA and CDR2 is FQGNSA. The CDR3 covers 15 residues. The V end was cut by 4 bases, the J end by 4 bases, with 17 bases between. The CDR3 region is CASSSGPASSYEQYF. CDR3 DNA: TGTGCCAGCAGCTCCGGCCCTGCCAGTTCGTACGAGCAGTACTTC.

The J gene is TRBJ1-4, the V gene TRBV9; D possibly corresponds to TRBD1 (5 bases). Trimming cost V 0 bases and J 8 bases, with 14 bases left between them. The germline CDR1 and CDR2 sequences are SGDLS and YYNGEE. The CDR3 extends over 15 amino acids. The CDR3 is CASSVVGGGGEKLFF. In DNA, the CDR3 is TGTGCCAGCAGCGTAGTCGGTGGGGGAGGAGAAAAACTGTTTTTT.

This clone was found once. The same CDR3 is also encoded by other DNA sequences in this sample. V gene TRBV5-1 combines with J gene TRBJ2-7; tentatively, D is TRBD1 or TRBD2 (6 bases each). CDR3 length equals 14 residues. With 0 bases removed from V and 0 bases from J, the gap between germline ends came to 7 bases. The germline V gene encodes CDR1 SGHRS and CDR2 YFSETQ. CDR3 in amino acids: CASSLAGASYEQYF. The CDR3 bases are TGCGCCAGCAGCTTGGCGGGGGCCTCCTACGAGCAGTACTTC.

This clone appeared a few times. The same CDR3 can be traced to other DNA sequences in this sample. This chain joins TRBV5-4 and TRBJ1-4; D might be TRBD1 (5 bases). The CDR3 consists of 15 residues. V gave up 0 bases and J gave up 0 bases, with 6 bases separating them. CDR1 is SGHNT, CDR2 YYREEE, per germline (reference sequence). The CDR3: CASSLGGATNEKLFF. The DNA of the CDR3 is TGTGCCAGCAGCTTGGGGGGGGCAACTAATGAAAAACTGTTTTTT.

The rearrangement joins TRBV28 to TRBJ2-6, with no clear D. This CDR3 spans 12 amino acids. Per germline, CDR1 MDHEN and CDR2 SYDVKM. The V end was cut by 6 bases, the J end by 12 bases, with 12 bases between. CDR3 sequence: CASSPMGSVLTF. CDR3 bases: TGTGCCAGCAGCCCAATGGGGTCCGTCCTGACTTTC.

The J gene is TRBJ1-1, the V gene TRBV29-1; 10 nucleotides agree with TRBD1. J gave up 3 bases and V 8 bases, and 9 bases lay outside the gene matches. The length of the CDR3 is 14 residues. Germline loops: CDR1 SQVTM, CDR2 ANQGSEA. The CDR3 nucleotides are TGCAGCACCAGACAGGGGGCGTGGGACACTGAAGCTTTCTTT. The encoded protein is CSTRQGAWDTEAFF.

The genes are TRBV5-4 and TRBJ2-2; 10 bases map to TRBD1. The V and J ends lost 4 bases and 7 bases, in that order; junction bases with no gene match: 10. From germline, CDR1 is SGHNT and CDR2 YYREEE (reference sequence). The CDR3 consists of 16 residues. The CDR3 DNA reads TGTGCCAGCAGCCTCCGGGACAGGGGCGTAATCGGGGAGCTGTTTTTT. It yields the protein CASSLRDRGVIGELFF.

On this clone itself: The sample contains more than one DNA sequence encoding this CDR3. The CDR3 loop is CAISEQSNTEAFF. The CDR3, as DNA: TGTGCCATATCCGAACAGTCGAACACTGAAGCTTTCTTT. V and J are TRBV10-3 and TRBJ1-1; D remains unclear. Germline lookup yields CDR1 ENHRY and CDR2 SYGVKD. V shed 9 bases and J shed 1 base, with 12 bases lying between them. The CDR3 covers 13 residues.

The genes are TRBV5-1 and TRBJ2-7; no clear D gene. V lost 3 bases, J lost 5 bases, and 9 bases lay in between. Per the germline V gene, CDR1 is SGHRS and CDR2 is YFSETQ. This CDR3 is 12 amino acids long. CDR3 protein: CASSSQLDEQYF. DNA for the CDR3: TGCGCCAGCAGCTCACAGTTGGACGAGCAGTACTTC.

V is TRBV28 and J is TRBJ2-3; D gene unclear. Germline V gene data show CDR1 as MDHEN and CDR2 as SYDVKM. The V end was cut by 3 bases, the J end by 7 bases, with 14 bases between. The CDR3 extends over 14 amino acids. CDR3 in DNA: TGTGCCAGCAGTTTCGAGGTGAAGCGACATACGCAGTATTTT. Amino acids: CASSFEVKRHTQYF.

Of note for this clone: In the same sample, other DNA sequences code for this CDR3. The rearrangement uses TRBV5-1 and TRBJ2-6; 12 nucleotides match TRBD2. Germline loops: CDR1 SGHRS, CDR2 YFSETQ. J was trimmed by 3 bases and V by 7 bases; bases with no gene match: 8. This CDR3 region has 17 residues. The CDR3 is CASSLAGGRSGANVLTF. As DNA, the CDR3 is TGCGCCAGCTCACTAGCGGGGGGCCGAAGTGGGGCCAACGTCCTGACTTTC.

V usage is TRBV2 and J usage is TRBJ2-7; 7 bases fit TRBD1. V lost 2 bases to trimming and J lost 5 bases; unmatched junction nucleotides: 9. The CDR3 extends over 15 amino acids. Germline V gives CDR1 SNHLY, CDR2 FYNNEI. The CDR3 coding sequence is TGTGCCAGCAGTGAAATTAGGGGGCGCGGCCACGAGCAGTACTTC. Translated, it gives CASSEIRGRGHEQYF.

J is TRBJ2-3 and V is TRBV6-5; D may be TRBD2 (5 bases). CDR3 size: 14 residues. From germline, CDR1 is MNHEY and CDR2 SVGAGI. The V and J ends lost 8 bases and 6 bases respectively, with 18 bases between them. CDR3 sequence reads: CASGSFGMGDTQYF. CDR3 nucleotide sequence: TGTGCCAGCGGGAGCTTTGGTATGGGGGATACGCAGTATTTT.

The chain is built from TRBV15 and TRBJ2-2; D ambiguous. The V end was cut by 1 base, the J end by 1 base, with 4 bases between. The CDR3 is 14 residues long. Germline-derived CDR1 and CDR2 are LNHNV and YYDKDF (reference sequence). The CDR3 is CATSRVQNTGELFF. CDR3 sequence (DNA): TGTGCCACCAGCAGAGTACAGAACACCGGGGAGCTGTTTTTT.

This sequence joins TRBV2 and TRBJ2-7, with 7 bases matching TRBD1. This CDR3 comprises 12 residues. V lost 5 bases and J lost 5; bases outside the gene matches: 3. From germline, CDR1 is SNHLY and CDR2 FYNNEI. The DNA for the CDR3 is TGTGCCAGCAGTCTCGACAGGGACGAGCAGTACTTC. Translation gives CASSLDRDEQYF.

The chain employs TRBV5-1 and TRBJ2-1; D is undetermined. This CDR3 is built from 16 residues. In germline, CDR1 is SGHRS, CDR2 YFSETQ. Trimming pared 0 bases from V and 2 bases from J, leaving 12 bases between. In nucleotides, the CDR3 is TGCGCCAGCAGCTTGGGTGAAATGGTTCCCTACAATGAGCAGTTCTTC. It translates to CASSLGEMVPYNEQFF. Variable domain in full (rest from reference TRBV5-1 and TRBJ2-1): KAGVTQTPRYLIKTRGQQVTLSCSPISGHRSVSWYQQTPGQGLQFLFEYFSETQRNKGNFPGRFSGRQFSNSRSEMNVSTLELGDSALYLCASSLGEMVPYNEQFFGPGTRLTVL.

This chain joins TRBV28 and TRBJ1-4; D call uncertain. Germline CDR1 and CDR2: MDHEN and SYDVKM. The V gene lost 5 bases and the J gene lost 1 base, with 11 bases spanning the gap. The CDR3 loop spans 15 amino acids. The CDR3 DNA sequence: TGTGCCAGCAGTGCCCATGGGCTAACTAATGAAAAACTGTTTTTT. It translates to CASSAHGLTNEKLFF.

The rearrangement joins TRBV19 to TRBJ1-2; TRBD1 matches at 8 bases. This CDR3 comprises 15 residues. V dropped 7 bases and J dropped 4; count of bases not matched to a gene: 11. Germline V lookup: CDR1 LNHDA, CDR2 SQIVND (reference sequence). The CDR3 coding sequence is TGTGCCAGTACCCCCGTTGACAGGGGTCCCTATGGCTACACCTTC. Residues: CASTPVDRGPYGYTF.

This clone was recorded only once. The chain couples TRBV5-1 to TRBJ2-3; D is perhaps TRBD1 (6 bases). The V and J ends lost 2 bases and 2 bases respectively, with 12 bases between them. The CDR3 is 15 amino acids. Per the germline V gene, CDR1 is SGHRS and CDR2 is YFSETQ. The CDR3 reads CASSFDGQITDTQYF. Written as DNA, the CDR3 is TGCGCCAGCAGCTTTGATGGACAGATCACAGATACGCAGTATTTT. Filled out from reference TRBV5-1 and TRBJ2-3, the complete variable domain reads KAGVTQTPRYLIKTRGQQVTLSCSPISGHRSVSWYQQTPGQGLQFLFEYFSETQRNKGNFPGRFSGRQFSNSRSEMNVSTLELGDSALYLCASSFDGQITDTQYFGPGTRLTVL.

The rearrangement links TRBV6-5 to TRBJ2-7, with 8 bases fitting TRBD1. The V gene's germline CDR1 is MNHEY and CDR2 SVGAGI. There are 15 residues in the CDR3. V gave up 1 base and J gave up 3 bases; unmatched junction bases: 5. The CDR3 sequence: CASSYYGQGGYEQYF. The CDR3 nucleotides read TGTGCCAGCAGTTACTACGGACAGGGAGGCTACGAGCAGTACTTC.

The chain carries TRBV5-4 and TRBJ2-7; D might be TRBD1 (5 bases). With 1 base removed from V and 4 bases from J, the gap between germline ends came to 9 bases. This CDR3 is 13 amino acids long. Germline assignment: CDR1 SGHNT and CDR2 YYREEE (reference sequence). CDR3 amino acids: CASSLLGAYEQYF. The DNA of the CDR3 is TGTGCCAGCAGCTTGTTAGGGGCGTACGAGCAGTACTTC. Drawing the rest from reference TRBV5-4 and TRBJ2-7, the complete variable domain is ETGVTQSPTHLIKTRGQQVTLRCSSQSGHNTVSWYQQALGQGPQFIFQYYREEENGRGNFPPRFSGLQFPNYSSELNVNALELDDSALYLCASSLLGAYEQYFGPGTRLTVT.

V usage is TRBV11-3 and J usage is TRBJ2-7, with unresolved D. V lost 0 bases and J 2 bases, leaving 8 bases between the germline ends. This CDR3 is 14 amino acids long. Germline V gene sequence: CDR1 SGHNT, CDR2 YENEEA. The CDR3 spells CASSLDGMPYEQYF. The CDR3 region has the DNA TGTGCCAGCAGCTTAGATGGGATGCCCTACGAGCAGTACTTC.

V usage is TRBV5-4 and J usage is TRBJ1-4; 7 bases align to TRBD1. The germline gives CDR1 SGHNT, CDR2 YYREEE (reference sequence). This CDR3 contains 15 residues. J was trimmed by 4 bases and V by 4 bases; bases with no gene match: 7. CDR3 coding DNA: TGTGCCAGCAGCCCTACAGGGGACCTTAATGAAAAACTGTTTTTT. Translated: CASSPTGDLNEKLFF.